This is a list of T cell receptor beta chains from one sample in a study of HIV-infected patients and healthy controls. TCRdb used MiXCR to reprocess the 5' RACE reads, holding one entry per CDR3 protein. The repertoire holds about 7,600 distinct CDR3 sequences, with about a tenth as singletons. Material: blood, obtained before antiretroviral therapy. Receptor source: an adult with HIV infection. The CDR3 runs from the conserved cysteine through the conserved F or W. D genes are given only for firm matches. Clone size is not always given. Where it is, it says once, few, many or a class for expanded clones.

J gene,clone size,V gene,D gene,CDR3 protein,CDR3 DNA
TRBJ1-6,many,TRBV5-1,-,CASSGGGSEALHF,TGCGCCAGCAGTGGTGGGGGGAGTGAGGCCCTCCACTTT
TRBJ1-3,many,TRBV7-8,-,CASSLGWGANTIYF,TGTGCCAGCAGCTTAGGATGGGGGGCGAACACCATATATTTT
TRBJ2-1,many,TRBV6-5,-,CASSYSNEQFF,TGTGCCAGCAGTTATTCGAATGAGCAGTTCTTC
TRBJ2-2,few,TRBV4-2,TRBD1,CASSLTGVVELFF,TGTGCCAGCAGTCTAACAGGGGTGGTGGAGCTGTTTTTT
TRBJ1-5,many,TRBV18,TRBD1,CASSLDRVNQPQHF,TGTGCCAGCTCACTCGACAGGGTGAATCAGCCCCAGCATTTT
TRBJ2-7,many,TRBV4-2,TRBD2,CASSDRPLAGVYEQYF,TGTGCCAGCAGCGACCGTCCCCTAGCGGGAGTCTACGAGCAGTACTTC
TRBJ2-5,-,TRBV27,-,CASSLGEVSETQYF,TGTGCCAGCAGTTTGGGGGAGGTTTCAGAGACCCAGTACTTC
TRBJ1-1,many,TRBV27,-,CASMQGHLNTEAFF,TGTGCCTCCATGCAGGGACACTTGAACACTGAAGCTTTCTTT
TRBJ1-2,medium-sized,TRBV12-3/TRBV12-4,-,CASSFTGNYGYTF,TGTGCCAGCAGTTTTACAGGGAACTATGGCTACACCTTC
TRBJ2-5,many,TRBV6-2/TRBV6-3,TRBD2,CASSYSVQRGRQETQYF,TGTGCCAGCAGTTACTCGGTACAGCGGGGACGGCAAGAGACCCAGTACTTC
TRBJ2-1,many,TRBV4-1,-,CASSQDPVSSNPGNEQFF,TGCGCCAGCAGCCAAGATCCTGTAAGCAGTAATCCGGGCAATGAGCAGTTCTTC
TRBJ2-5,many,TRBV6-5,TRBD1,CASRGTGAYQETQYF,TGTGCCAGCCGGGGGACAGGGGCGTACCAAGAGACCCAGTACTTC
TRBJ1-6,-,TRBV6-5,-,CATAAGRGNSPLHF,TGTGCCACAGCGGCGGGACGGGGAAATTCACCCCTCCACTTT
TRBJ2-3,few,TRBV5-4,-,CASSLAGGGSTDTQYF,TGTGCCAGCAGCTTGGCCGGGGGCGGGTCCACAGATACGCAGTATTTT
TRBJ2-2,medium-sized,TRBV12-3/TRBV12-4,-,CASSLWGSNHRELFF,TGTGCCAGCAGTTTATGGGGCAGTAACCACCGGGAGCTGTTTTTT
TRBJ1-6,-,TRBV20-1,-,CSAGSANSPLHF,TGCAGTGCTGGAAGTGCTAATTCACCCCTCCACTTT
TRBJ1-1,many,TRBV24-1,-,CATKGSNTEAFF,TGTGCCACCAAGGGGAGTAACACTGAAGCTTTCTTT
TRBJ2-1,medium-sized,TRBV27,-,CASSLWRGQIHEQFF,TGTGCCAGCAGTTTATGGCGGGGACAAATCCATGAGCAGTTCTTC
TRBJ1-4,many,TRBV9,TRBD1,CASSAIQGVAREKLFF,TGTGCCAGCAGCGCGATTCAGGGGGTCGCACGGGAAAAACTGTTTTTT
TRBJ2-3,many,TRBV11-3,-,CASSSPRGGDTQYF,TGTGCCAGCAGCTCCCCTAGAGGGGGAGATACGCAGTATTTT
TRBJ1-5,many,TRBV29-1,-,CSVGSGVSQPQHF,TGCAGCGTTGGGTCAGGGGTCAGTCAGCCCCAGCATTTT
TRBJ2-7,few,TRBV20-1,-,CSAFARDRTYEQYF,TGCAGTGCTTTCGCCCGGGACCGGACCTACGAGCAGTACTTC
TRBJ2-5,many,TRBV4-2,-,CASSEVGGEETQYF,TGTGCCAGCAGCGAAGTAGGGGGTGAAGAGACCCAGTACTTC
TRBJ1-5,-,TRBV7-2,-,CASSLVLGAGNQPQHF,TGTGCCAGCAGCTTAGTTCTAGGGGCCGGCAATCAGCCCCAGCATTTT